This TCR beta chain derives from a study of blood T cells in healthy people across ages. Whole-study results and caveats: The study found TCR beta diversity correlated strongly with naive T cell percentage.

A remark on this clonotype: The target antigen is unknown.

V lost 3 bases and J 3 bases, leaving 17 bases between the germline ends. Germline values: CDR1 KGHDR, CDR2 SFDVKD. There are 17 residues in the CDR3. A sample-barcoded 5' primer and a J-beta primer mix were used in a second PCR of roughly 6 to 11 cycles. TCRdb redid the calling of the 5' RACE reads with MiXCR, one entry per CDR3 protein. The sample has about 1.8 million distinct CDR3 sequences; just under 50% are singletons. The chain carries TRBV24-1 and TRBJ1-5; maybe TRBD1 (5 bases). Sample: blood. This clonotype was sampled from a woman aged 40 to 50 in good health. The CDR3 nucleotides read TGTGCCACCAGTGATCCCCGGGACCGAAACTTCAATCAGCCCCAGCATTTT. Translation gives CATSDPRDRNFNQPQHF.